Listed below are T cell receptor beta chains from one sample, sequenced in a study of identical twins. MiXCR was run by TCRdb on the 5' RACE reads, yielding one entry per CDR3 protein. The data show around 250,000 distinct CDR3 sequences, approximately 11% seen once. The sample was also reused in another study, on yellow fever vaccine responses in identical twins.

The sequencing sample was made of memory (CD45RO+) T cells sorted from blood. The receptors shown here come from a young woman in good health. Each CDR3 is given with its conserved first and last residue. The D gene is left open where the match is weak. For some rows the clone size is stated as once, few or many, or as a class when expanded; others skip it.

clone size	V gene	D gene	J gene	CDR3 DNA	CDR3 protein
-	TRBV20-1	-	TRBJ1-2	TGCAGTGCTAGAGATTCAGACAGGATCCCGTACAACTTCTATGGCTACACCTTC	CSARDSDRIPYNFYGYTF
-	TRBV5-1	TRBD1	TRBJ1-5	TGCGCCAGCAGCTATGGACAGGGAAGCAATCAGCCCCAGCATTTT	CASSYGQGSNQPQHF
few	TRBV20-1	TRBD1	TRBJ2-3	TGCAGTGCTAGACGCCCGGACAGGGGCACAGATACGCAGTATTTT	CSARRPDRGTDTQYF
few	TRBV2	-	TRBJ2-1	TGTGCCAGCGGGGGGAGAGGGGCGGGGTCGAATGAGCAGTTCTTC	CASGGRGAGSNEQFF
-	TRBV12-3/TRBV12-4	-	TRBJ2-5	TGTGCCAGCAGCAGTCTAGTGAGTTCTACAGAGACCCAGTACTTC	CASSSLVSSTETQYF
many	TRBV18	-	TRBJ1-5	TGTGCCAGCTCACCCGAGGAGGGTCAGCCCCAGCATTTT	CASSPEEGQPQHF
few	TRBV5-6	-	TRBJ2-7	TGTGCCAGCGACAGGGGCGGGGGGCTATACGAGCAGTACTTC	CASDRGGGLYEQYF
-	TRBV24-1	TRBD1	TRBJ2-1	TGTGCCCCGATTTGCGGGGACAGGGGGACCTACAATGAGCAGTTCTTC	CAPICGDRGTYNEQFF
many	TRBV9	-	TRBJ2-5	TGTGCCAGCAGCGTTTCGTCGAGACGGAGCCAAGAGACCCAGTACTTC	CASSVSSRRSQETQYF
-	TRBV28	TRBD2	TRBJ2-4	TGTGCCAGCAGTTTAGAGCGGGGCATTCAGTACTTC	CASSLERGIQYF
few	TRBV10-3	-	TRBJ2-1	TGTGCCATCAGTACCCAAAGCTACAATGAGCAGTTCTTC	CAISTQSYNEQFF
-	TRBV4-1	TRBD2	TRBJ2-5	TGCGCCAGCAGCCCCGGAGCGGGGGTGGTAGAGACCCAGTACTTC	CASSPGAGVVETQYF
few	TRBV6-2/TRBV6-3	-	TRBJ2-6	TGTGCCAGCAGTAAGACTGCTTCTGGGGCCAACGTCCTGACTTTC	CASSKTASGANVLTF
few	TRBV28	-	TRBJ1-6	TGTGCCAGCAGTTCTCGTGGGAGTGCCCTCCACTTT	CASSSRGSALHF
many	TRBV5-1	TRBD1	TRBJ2-7	TGCGCCAGCAGATATGACAGGGCCTACGAGCAGTACTTC	CASRYDRAYEQYF
-	TRBV14	-	TRBJ2-3	TGTGCCAGCAGCCTTTCGGCGAGAGGCACAGATACGCAGTATTTT	CASSLSARGTDTQYF
-	TRBV30	-	TRBJ2-5	TGTGCCTGGAGTGTTGGGGAGACCCAGTACTTC	CAWSVGETQYF
-	TRBV19	-	TRBJ2-1	TGTGCCAGTAGTTGGACGCTGGACAATGAGCAGTTCTTC	CASSWTLDNEQFF
many	TRBV6-5	-	TRBJ2-2	TGTGCCAGCAGTTTGAAGACGAACACCGGGGAGCTGTTTTTT	CASSLKTNTGELFF
many	TRBV27	TRBD1	TRBJ2-7	TGTGCCAGCAGTTTCGACAGGGGCGAGCAGTACTTC	CASSFDRGEQYF
-	TRBV5-1	-	TRBJ2-2	TGCGCCAGCAGCTTCGGGGGTTTCACCGGGGAGCTGTTTTTT	CASSFGGFTGELFF
many	TRBV20-1	-	TRBJ2-3	TGCAGTGCTAGGGTCGGAGATACGCAGTATTTT	CSARVGDTQYF
-	TRBV27	TRBD1	TRBJ2-1	TGTGCCAGCAGCGCCCTACAGGGGGGACTTGGAAATGAGCAGTTCTTC	CASSALQGGLGNEQFF
few	TRBV5-1	TRBD2	TRBJ2-7	TGCGCCTCCCGGGGGGGGCCCTACGAGCAGTACTTC	CASRGGPYEQYF
few	TRBV7-2	-	TRBJ2-3	TGTGCCAGCAGCTTAGTTGTGGTAGCTGTTGGATCTGATACGCAGTATTTT	CASSLVVVAVGSDTQYF
-	TRBV7-2	TRBD2	TRBJ2-1	TGTGCCAGCAGCTTACTGAGAGGAGCGGGAGAACATAATGAGCAGTTCTTC	CASSLLRGAGEHNEQFF
-	TRBV20-1	-	TRBJ2-3	TGCAGTGCCCTGGGGCAACTCCTCACAGATACGCAGTATTTT	CSALGQLLTDTQYF
few	TRBV6-6	-	TRBJ2-3	TGTGCCAGCAGCCACATCGAGGGTACGCAGTATTTT	CASSHIEGTQYF
few	TRBV7-2	-	TRBJ2-7	TGTGCCAGCAGCACCCGGACGTCCGGTGGGAACGAGCAGTACTTC	CASSTRTSGGNEQYF
few	TRBV7-8	TRBD2	TRBJ2-7	TGTGCCAGCACTCGGGCGGGCGGGAGGGTGGAGCAGTACTTC	CASTRAGGRVEQYF
many	TRBV20-1	TRBD2	TRBJ2-1	TGCAGTGCTAGGCTATTGCTCAGGGTCGGGAGGGCCGGTGACGATGAGCAGTTCTTC	CSARLLLRVGRAGDDEQFF
-	TRBV20-1	-	TRBJ2-3	TGCAGTGCTAGAGGGCCGGGGAAGGCAGATACGCAGTATTTT	CSARGPGKADTQYF
-	TRBV20-1	TRBD2	TRBJ2-3	TGCAGTGCTGATAACCCGAGACAGACCGGGACTAGCGGGACTCCAGATACGCAGTATTTT	CSADNPRQTGTSGTPDTQYF
many	TRBV7-9	TRBD2	TRBJ2-5	TGTGCCAGCAGCTCCAAGACTAGCGGAATAGAGACCCAGTACTTC	CASSSKTSGIETQYF
few	TRBV4-3	TRBD2	TRBJ2-3	TGCGCCAGCAGCCAAGATTTGGGACTAGCGGCAGATACGCAGTATTTT	CASSQDLGLAADTQYF
many	TRBV18	-	TRBJ2-7	TGTGCCAGCTCACCTTCGGACTACGAGCAGTACTTC	CASSPSDYEQYF
-	TRBV27	-	TRBJ2-1	TGTGCCAGCAGCACCCGTTACAATGAGCAGTTCTTC	CASSTRYNEQFF
-	TRBV20-1	-	TRBJ2-3	TGCAGTGCCCCCGGAACCGACACAGATACGCAGTATTTT	CSAPGTDTDTQYF
many	TRBV21-1	-	TRBJ2-7	TGTGCCAGCAGCAGTAGTACAGGGGGCGAGTCCTACGAGCAGTACTTC	CASSSSTGGESYEQYF
many	TRBV7-9	TRBD1	TRBJ2-7	TGTGCCAGCAGCTTCGACAGGGGTAGCGACGAGCAGTACTTC	CASSFDRGSDEQYF
-	TRBV20-1	TRBD2	TRBJ2-1	TGCTGTGCTAGGTCTCCGGGCTTAGCGGGGGGGATTTCCAATGAGCAGTTCTTC	CCARSPGLAGGISNEQFF
many	TRBV20-1	-	TRBJ2-7	TGCAGTGCTAGCCAGGACCCCTCCTACGAGCAGTACTTC	CSASQDPSYEQYF
few	TRBV28	TRBD1	TRBJ2-2	TGTGCCAGTGCCGGGACAGGGGCGGGATTGTACCCCGGGGAGCTGTTTTTT	CASAGTGAGLYPGELFF
few	TRBV19	TRBD2	TRBJ2-3	TGTGCCAGTGGTCGATCCGGGACTAGCGGGAGGAGGATAGATACGCAGTATTTT	CASGRSGTSGRRIDTQYF
-	TRBV3-1	-	TRBJ1-6	TGTGCCAGCAGTCCAATGCGGTCACCCCTCCACTTT	CASSPMRSPLHF
-	TRBV7-2	TRBD1	TRBJ2-7	TGTGCCAGCAGCTACAGAACAGGGGAATACGAGCAGTACTTC	CASSYRTGEYEQYF
-	TRBV3-1	-	TRBJ1-2	TGTGCCAGCAGCCAAGAAGGTCAGAGCTATGGCTACACCTTC	CASSQEGQSYGYTF
-	TRBV3-1	-	TRBJ1-2	TGTGCCAGCAGCCAAGATGGGGGGAAACTTTTCTACACCTTC	CASSQDGGKLFYTF
few	TRBV10-3	-	TRBJ2-1	TGTGCCATCAGTGATGGCTCTTCATACAATGAGCAGTTCTTC	CAISDGSSYNEQFF
-	TRBV4-2	-	TRBJ1-5	TGTGCCAGCAGCCAAGTAAGTGGACAGCAAAATCAGCCCCAGCATTTT	CASSQVSGQQNQPQHF
many	TRBV7-8	-	TRBJ2-1	TGTGCCAGCAGCTTAGTGGGAAATGAGCAGTTCTTC	CASSLVGNEQFF
many	TRBV6-4	-	TRBJ2-3	TGTGCCAGCAGTGCCGGGACTAGCACAGATACGCAGTATTTT	CASSAGTSTDTQYF
few	TRBV7-6	-	TRBJ1-2	TGTGCCAGCAGCCCAAGTCCGGGCCTCTATGGCTACACCTTC	CASSPSPGLYGYTF
few	TRBV4-3	-	TRBJ2-7	TGCGCCAGCAGCCAAGATTACGGCCCCTACGAGCAGTACTTC	CASSQDYGPYEQYF
few	TRBV23-1	TRBD1	TRBJ2-2	TGCGCCCCCGGGACAGCGAACACCGGGGAGCTGTTTTTT	CAPGTANTGELFF
few	TRBV6-5	-	TRBJ2-1	TGTGCCAGCAGTTCAACACAGGATAGGTACAATGAGCAGTTCTTC	CASSSTQDRYNEQFF
few	TRBV27	-	TRBJ2-5	TGTGCCAGCAGTTTTGGACCCGGGGAGACCCAGTACTTC	CASSFGPGETQYF
few	TRBV5-1	TRBD1	TRBJ2-2	TGCGCCAGCAGCTTGCACGGGACAGGGGATACCGGGGAGCTGTTTTTT	CASSLHGTGDTGELFF